The subject of this entry is one T cell receptor (beta chain). Its antigen is currently unknown. It was by quantitative 5'-RACE with molecular barcodes that TCR beta libraries were made. Using its own MiXCR run on the 5' RACE reads, TCRdb lists one record per CDR3 protein. This sample carries 250,000 to 400,000 distinct CDR3 sequences, roughly 10% of them seen once, and the ten largest clones take 9.1%. The data were obtained in a study of CD8 T cells in ankylosing spondylitis. Study-level points and caveats: Disease-linked clones were reportedly significantly enriched in matched ankylosing spondylitis synovial fluid. It appeared that ankylosing spondylitis blood was characterized by a TCR beta motif of about 8 highly homologous variants.

Deletions cut 4 bases from V and 0 bases from J, with 4 bases between. Germline loops: CDR1 MNHEY, CDR2 SMNVEV (reference sequence). The CDR3 consists of 13 residues. The source is a female donor with ankylosing spondylitis or in good health (not recorded which). Sequencing used blood, either unsorted or a sorted T cell fraction (not recorded which). The chain joins TRBV27 to TRBJ1-5; D remains unclear. As DNA, the CDR3 is TGTGCCAGCAGTTCCCATAGCAATCAGCCCCAGCATTTT. Translation: CASSSHSNQPQHF.